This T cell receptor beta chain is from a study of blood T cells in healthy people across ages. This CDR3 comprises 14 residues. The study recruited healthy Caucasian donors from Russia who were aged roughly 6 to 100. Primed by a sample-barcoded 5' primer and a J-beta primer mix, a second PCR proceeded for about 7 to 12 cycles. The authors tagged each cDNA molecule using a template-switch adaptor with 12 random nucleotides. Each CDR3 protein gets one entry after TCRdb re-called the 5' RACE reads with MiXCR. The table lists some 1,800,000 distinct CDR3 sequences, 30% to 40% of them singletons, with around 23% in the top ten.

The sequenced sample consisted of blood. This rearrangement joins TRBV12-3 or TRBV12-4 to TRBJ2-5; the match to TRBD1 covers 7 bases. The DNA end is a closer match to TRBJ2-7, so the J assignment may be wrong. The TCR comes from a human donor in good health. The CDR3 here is CASSADRVVHEQYF. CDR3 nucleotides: TGTGCCAGCAGTGCCGACAGGGTGGTCCACGAGCAGTACTTC.